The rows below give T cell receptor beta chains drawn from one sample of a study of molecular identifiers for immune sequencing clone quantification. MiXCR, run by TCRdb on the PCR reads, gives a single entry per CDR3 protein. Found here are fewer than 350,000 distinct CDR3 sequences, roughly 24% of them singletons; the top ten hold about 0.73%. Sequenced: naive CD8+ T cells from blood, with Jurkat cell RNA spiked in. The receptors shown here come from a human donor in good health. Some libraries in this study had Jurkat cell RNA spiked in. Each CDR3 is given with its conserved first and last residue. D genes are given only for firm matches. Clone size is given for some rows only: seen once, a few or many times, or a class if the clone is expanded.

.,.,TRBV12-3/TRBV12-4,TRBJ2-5,CASSLGGYLETQYF,TGTGCCAGCAGTTTAGGGGGGTATTTGGAGACCCAGTACTTC
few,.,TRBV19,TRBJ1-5,CASSTGLGSNQPQHF,TGTGCCAGTAGTACGGGCCTGGGAAGCAATCAGCCCCAGCATTTT
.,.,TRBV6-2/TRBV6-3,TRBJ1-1,CASGNGGEAFF,TGTGCCAGCGGTAACGGGGGAGAAGCTTTCTTT
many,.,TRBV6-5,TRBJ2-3,CASSYSWGDTDTQYF,TGTGCCAGCAGTTACAGCTGGGGGGACACAGATACGCAGTATTTT
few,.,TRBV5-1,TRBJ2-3,CASSPGWGTDTQYF,TGCGCCAGCAGCCCTGGATGGGGAACAGATACGCAGTATTTT
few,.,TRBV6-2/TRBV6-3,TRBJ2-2,CASRPGDLVRELFF,TGTGCCAGCAGACCCGGAGATTTGGTGCGGGAGCTGTTTTTT
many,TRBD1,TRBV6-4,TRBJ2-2,CASSGDRNTGELFF,TGTGCCAGCAGTGGGGACAGGAACACCGGGGAGCTGTTTTTT
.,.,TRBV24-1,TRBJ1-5,CATSERRGPQHF,TGTGCCACCAGTGAAAGACGGGGTCCTCAGCATTTT
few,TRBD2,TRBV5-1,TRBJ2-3,CASSLEVLGAGGTDTQYF,TGCGCCAGCAGCTTGGAAGTTTTGGGAGCGGGGGGCACAGATACGCAGTATTTT
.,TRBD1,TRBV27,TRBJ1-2,CASSSGQVPYGYTF,TGTGCCAGCAGTTCCGGACAGGTACCCTATGGCTACACCTTC
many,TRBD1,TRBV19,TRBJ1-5,CASSKTTGGIYQPQHF,TGTGCCAGTAGTAAAACGACAGGGGGCATCTATCAGCCCCAGCATTTT
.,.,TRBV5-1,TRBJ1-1,CASSLAGGMNTEGFF,TGCGCCAGCAGCTTGGCCGGGGGCATGAACACTGAAGGTTTCTTT
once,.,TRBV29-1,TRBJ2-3,CSVEAPTDSEYF,TGCAGCGTTGAAGCGCCTACAGATTCGGAGTATTTT
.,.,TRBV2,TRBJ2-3,CASIGGRTDTQYF,TGTGCCAGCATTGGGGGGCGCACAGATACGCAGTATTTT
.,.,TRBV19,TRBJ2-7,CASSIYRLGDEQYF,TGTGCCAGTAGTATATATAGACTTGGGGACGAGCAGTACTTC
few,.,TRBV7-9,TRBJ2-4,CASSSPVRQAKNIQYF,TGTGCCAGCAGCTCACCGGTCCGGCAGGCCAAAAACATTCAGTACTTC
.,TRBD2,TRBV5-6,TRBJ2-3,CASSFSSGAYTDTQYF,TGTGCCAGCAGCTTTTCTAGCGGGGCATACACAGATACGCAGTATTTT
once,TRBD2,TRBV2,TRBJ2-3,CASGPPGGGMQYF,TGCGCCAGCGGACCGCCCGGGGGGGGTATGCAGTATTTT
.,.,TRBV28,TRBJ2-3,CASSSNRVVYRTDTQYF,TGTGCCAGCAGTTCCAACAGGGTAGTGTACCGCACAGATACGCAGTATTTT
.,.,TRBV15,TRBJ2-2,CATSREGENTGELFF,TGTGCCACCAGCAGAGAAGGTGAAAACACCGGGGAGCTGTTTTTT
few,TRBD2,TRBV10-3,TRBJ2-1,CAISDPPGGRDEQFF,TGTGCCATCAGTGATCCCCCTGGAGGGAGGGATGAGCAGTTCTTC
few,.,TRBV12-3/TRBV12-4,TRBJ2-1,CASSDEWNEQFF,TGTGCCAGCAGTGATGAGTGGAATGAGCAGTTCTTC
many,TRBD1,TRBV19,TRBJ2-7,CASAAGQGARYEQYF,TGTGCCAGCGCCGCCGGTCAGGGGGCCCGATACGAGCAGTACTTC
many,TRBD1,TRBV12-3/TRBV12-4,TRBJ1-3,CASSPGTAGNTIYF,TGTGCCAGCAGTCCAGGGACAGCCGGAAACACCATATATTTT
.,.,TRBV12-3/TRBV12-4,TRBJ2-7,CASASRAGYEQYF,TGTGCCAGCGCCAGTCGCGCAGGCTACGAGCAGTACTTC
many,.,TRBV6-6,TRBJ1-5,CASTHLGGHQPQHF,TGTGCCAGCACCCACTTAGGGGGGCATCAGCCCCAGCATTTT
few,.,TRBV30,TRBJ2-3,CAWSVGPSPDTQYF,TGTGCCTGGAGTGTAGGGCCTAGCCCAGATACGCAGTATTTT
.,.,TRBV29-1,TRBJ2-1,CSVDSPLRRREQFF,TGCAGCGTAGACAGTCCACTCAGACGCCGTGAGCAGTTCTTC
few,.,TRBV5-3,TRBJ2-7,CASSLVWPSSYEQYF,TGTGCCAGCAGCTTGGTATGGCCGAGCTCCTACGAGCAGTACTTC